The clone carrying this T cell receptor (beta chain) was found a few times. The antigen is unknown. The data derive from a study of post-analysis software for immune sequencing data. Broader study findings: Controls showed lower frequencies than patients for roughly five TRBV segments, and TRBV5-6, TRBV5-1 and TRBV20-1 were among these. Controls had significantly higher normalized Chao1 diversity than multiple sclerosis patients.

Built from TCR beta cDNA, the libraries had unique molecular identifiers in them. Starting from approximately 1 to 10 million T cells, the study yielded roughly 0.5 million cDNA molecules. Each CDR3 protein gets one entry after TCRdb re-called the PCR reads with MiXCR. The data show about 560,000 distinct CDR3 sequences, around 47% seen once. Trimming took 6 bases from V and 5 from J, leaving 6 bases between them. The CDR3 is 11 amino acids. Looked up from germline, CDR1 is MDHEN and CDR2 is SYDVKM. The receptor comes from a girl under 18 with multiple sclerosis. The chain links TRBV28 to TRBJ2-3; D uncertain. The specimen sequenced was blood. The CDR3 is CASRYQDTQYF. The DNA for the CDR3 is TGTGCCAGCAGGTATCAAGATACGCAGTATTTT.